This T cell receptor (beta chain) was identified during a study of shared clonotypes between healthy human individuals. Terminally differentiated effector memory CD45RA+ cells were excluded by CCR7 positive selection of CD45RO-negative cells. In germline, CDR1 is SEHNR, CDR2 FQNEAQ (reference sequence). The germline V and J ends were trimmed by 1 base and 1 base, with 7 bases remaining between them. The CDR3 loop spans 14 amino acids. Remarks on this clone: Its antigen is not known.

Sequencing was performed with immunoSEQ multiplex PCR; in TCRdb, only in-frame clones are kept and a portion is missing. The profile shows a few hundred thousand clones, 95% to 96% of them singletons. Regarding the study as a whole: Naive subsets generally exceeded memory subsets in estimated richness. Among non-shared clonotypes, generation probabilities were lower than among those shared by all four donors. Sampling used blood alone; tissue repertoires probably differ.

This clonotype was sampled from a woman aged 25-40 years in good health. Sample: naive CD8+ T cells sorted from blood. The rearrangement joins TRBV7-9 to TRBJ2-5; D remains unclear. CDR3 nucleotides: TGTGCCAGCAGCTTAGACTCAACCCAAGAGACCCAGTACTTC. This codes for CASSLDSTQETQYF.